This T cell receptor (beta chain) emerged from a study of control samples from healthy donors and cancer patients. Sequenced by immunoSEQ multiplex PCR; TCRdb stores in-frame clones only, minus some. This sample yields about 150,000 clones, of which 93% are seen a single time; almost 6% belongs to the top ten. In its sample, this clone was seen once. The CDR3 is made up of 15 amino acids. Between the trimmed V and J ends, which lost 1 base and 1 base, there was a span of 10 bases. From germline, CDR1 is MNHEY and CDR2 SVGEGT. The sequence was obtained from a man in his late teens or twenties in good health. Material for sequencing was blood. The chain is built from TRBV6-2 or TRBV6-3 and TRBJ1-1; D ambiguous. CDR3 sequence reads: CASSYFRTANTEAFF. CDR3 nucleotides: TGTGCCAGCAGTTACTTCCGGACGGCGAACACTGAAGCTTTCTTT.